Below, 20 T cell receptor beta chains from the same sample are listed, as sequenced in a study of cytomegalovirus exposure and HLA in healthy donors. Repertoires were generated with immunoSEQ multiplex PCR, while TCRdb's copy carries only in-frame clones and drops some. The data hold 70,000 to 95,000 clones, with over 85% observed a single time. Sequencing was carried out using PBMCs. The receptors originated from a woman in her twenties or thirties in good health and CMV-seronegative.

The J gene is TRBJ2-3, the V gene TRBV5-4; 9 bases match TRBD1. This CDR3 spans 15 amino acids. V lost 6 bases, J lost 4 bases, and 9 bases stayed unmatched. Germline V lookup: CDR1 SGHNT, CDR2 YYREEE (reference sequence). In nucleotides, the CDR3 is TGTGCCAGCACTCTGGGACAGGGTCCGGCAGATACGCAGTATTTT. Translated: CASTLGQGPADTQYF.

This clone was recorded once. V usage is TRBV10-2 and J usage is TRBJ2-5; 7 bases are a match to TRBD2. This CDR3 has 12 residues. The junction had 4 bases not matched to a gene; V was cut back by 7 bases and J by 5 bases. Germline V gives CDR1 WSHSY, CDR2 SAAADI. The chain's CDR3 is CASKIGGETQYF. The CDR3 region has the DNA TGCGCCAGCAAAATCGGGGGGGAGACCCAGTACTTC.

The chain recombines TRBV18 with TRBJ2-2; maybe TRBD2 (5 bases). CDR3 size: 15 residues. With 2 bases removed from V and 3 bases from J, the gap between germline ends came to 10 bases. CDR1 is KGHSH and CDR2 is LQKENI in the germline V gene. The CDR3 DNA reads TGTGCCAGCTCACCAGAGGGCCGCGACACCGGGGAGCTGTTTTTT. Protein: CASSPEGRDTGELFF.

This chain joins TRBV23-1 and TRBJ2-4; 9 bases fit TRBD1. TRBV23-1 is treated as an ORF (open reading frame) with a function not yet certain. This CDR3 has 14 amino acids. J lost 7 bases, V lost 6 bases, and 7 bases had no gene match. The CDR3 nucleotides are TGCGCCAGCAGACAAGCGGACAGGGGCAACATTCAGTACTTC. This encodes CASRQADRGNIQYF.

The rearrangement links TRBV14 to TRBJ2-1; 7 nucleotides align to TRBD2. From germline, CDR1 is SGHDN and CDR2 FVKESK. This CDR3 has 16 amino acids. Trimming took 1 base from V and 4 from J; bases not matched to a gene: 7. CDR3 DNA: TGTGCCAGCAGCCAAGGGCGAGCGGGAAGGTACAATGAGCAGTTCTTC. Amino acid sequence: CASSQGRAGRYNEQFF.

The V and J genes are TRBV10-3 and TRBJ1-5; 10 bases align to TRBD1. Germline CDR1 is ENHRY and CDR2 is SYGVKD. The CDR3 totals 14 residues. After removal of 2 bases from V and 5 bases from J, the junction contained 0 bases not matched to a gene. Written as DNA, the CDR3 is TGTGCCATCAGTGAGGGGACAGGGGATCAGCCCCAGCATTTT. Its protein is CAISEGTGDQPQHF.

The chain couples TRBV2 to TRBJ1-5, with TRBD1 identical over 7 bases. Per the germline V gene, CDR1 is SNHLY and CDR2 is FYNNEI. The CDR3 runs to 14 residues. Trimming at V came to 6 bases and at J to 1 base, leaving 3 bases not matched to a gene. The CDR3: CASRRQGSNQPQHF. CDR3 sequence (DNA): TGTGCCAGCAGACGACAGGGCAGCAATCAGCCCCAGCATTTT.

This chain uses TRBV6-5 with TRBJ2-7, with D maybe TRBD1 (8 bases). V lost 4 bases, J lost 3 bases, and 16 bases lay in between. Germline CDR1 and CDR2: MNHEY and SVGAGI. CDR3 size: 15 residues. The CDR3 DNA sequence: TGTGCCAGCAGTTCGGTGGGGGGGACAGGCTACGAGCAGTACTTC. As protein: CASSSVGGTGYEQYF.

The chain is built from TRBV25-1 and TRBJ1-2, with TRBD1 matching 9 bases. CDR1 MGHDK and CDR2 SYGVNS come from the germline V gene. V lost 4 bases, J lost 4 bases, and 7 bases stayed unmatched. The CDR3 is 15 amino acids. The CDR3 DNA reads TGTGCCAGCAGTGGCGTAAACAGGGGGCTCTATGGCTACACCTTC. It specifies CASSGVNRGLYGYTF.

The V call is TRBV5-1, the J call TRBJ2-1; D perhaps matches TRBD2 (6 bases). Deletions cut 4 bases from V and 7 bases from J, with 9 bases between. CDR3 length: 12 residues. Germline V CDR1 and CDR2: SGHRS, YFSETQ. CDR3 in amino acids: CASSRDSNEQFF. DNA of the CDR3: TGCGCCAGCAGCCGGGACTCGAATGAGCAGTTCTTC.

The chain is built from TRBV6-6 and TRBJ2-1; 8 positions agree with TRBD1. Germline V gene sequence: CDR1 MNHNY, CDR2 SVGAGI (reference sequence). This CDR3 contains 15 residues. The V gene end was trimmed by 0 bases and the J gene end by 4 bases; junction bases not matched to a gene: 2. CDR3 bases: TGTGCCAGCAGTTACTCGGGGACAGGTTACAATGAGCAGTTCTTC. The encoded protein is CASSYSGTGYNEQFF.

This sequence joins TRBV6-6 and TRBJ1-1; 8 nucleotides align to TRBD1. Losses at the gene ends were 4 bases for V and 5 bases for J; bases not matched to a gene: 3. Germline V gives CDR1 MNHNY, CDR2 SVGAGI (reference sequence). The CDR3 runs to 13 residues. This CDR3 reads CASSFRQGTEAFF. As DNA, the CDR3 is TGTGCCAGCAGTTTTCGACAGGGGACTGAAGCTTTCTTT.

The chain joins TRBV27 to TRBJ1-5; tentative D call: TRBD1 (6 bases). Germline V gene sequence: CDR1 MNHEY, CDR2 SMNVEV (reference sequence). The CDR3 is 16 residues long. Trimming left V 5 bases short and J 2 bases short, with 16 bases between. The CDR3 nucleotides are TGTGCCAGCAGTATAACAGGGAATAAGGGCAATCAGCCCCAGCATTTT. This sequence encodes CASSITGNKGNQPQHF.

The chain is built from TRBV14 and TRBJ1-2; D is ambiguous. This CDR3 has 13 residues. Germline-derived CDR1 and CDR2 are SGHDN and FVKESK. V lost 4 bases and J lost 8, with 14 bases in between. The CDR3 is CASSRMIVGGYTF. CDR3 in DNA: TGTGCCAGCAGCCGGATGATCGTGGGCGGCTACACCTTC.

The chain uses TRBV18 and TRBJ2-1; weak D call: TRBD2 (5 bases). Trimming took 0 bases from V and 6 from J, leaving 12 bases between them. The CDR3 has 15 amino acids. Per germline, CDR1 KGHSH and CDR2 LQKENI. The CDR3 DNA reads as TGTGCCAGCTCACCACCGGTGGTGCGGGCCAATGAGCAGTTCTTC. Protein sequence: CASSPPVVRANEQFF.

The rearrangement links TRBV7-8 to TRBJ2-7; TRBD1 matches 9 bases. The germline gives CDR1 SGHVS, CDR2 FQNEAQ. This CDR3 comprises 15 residues. J was trimmed by 2 bases and V by 5 bases; bases with no gene match: 7. CDR3 amino acids: CASSLNRDRAYEQYF. CDR3 sequence (DNA): TGTGCCAGCAGCCTAAACCGGGACAGGGCCTACGAGCAGTACTTC.

This chain links TRBV2 with TRBJ2-1, with TRBD2 matching 10 bases. Germline-derived CDR1 and CDR2 are SNHLY and FYNNEI. The CDR3 contains 16 residues. The trim removed 6 bases at V and 4 bases at J, leaving 9 bases unmatched. The CDR3 coding sequence is TGTGCCAGCAGGAATAGCGGGAGGACCAAATACAATGAGCAGTTCTTC. Translated, it gives CASRNSGRTKYNEQFF.

V and J are TRBV5-1 and TRBJ2-2; TRBD1 is a possible D gene (6 bases). V was cut by 4 bases and J by 0 bases, with 16 bases left in between. Per the germline V gene, CDR1 is SGHRS and CDR2 is YFSETQ. This CDR3 is built from 17 residues. In DNA form, the CDR3 reads TGCGCCAGCAGCCCAAACTTGGGGGCCGCGAACACCGGGGAGCTGTTTTTT. The encoded protein is CASSPNLGAANTGELFF.

V is TRBV18 and J is TRBJ1-1; D is uncertain. The CDR3 runs to 14 residues. CDR1 is KGHSH and CDR2 is LQKENI in the germline V gene. V shed 1 base and J shed 4 bases, with 10 bases lying between them. In nucleotides, the CDR3 is TGTGCCAGCTCACCACTGAGGGATGGCACTGAAGCTTTCTTT. Protein product: CASSPLRDGTEAFF.

V and J are TRBV7-9 and TRBJ2-7; D possibly corresponds to TRBD1 (8 bases). The CDR3 loop spans 18 amino acids. Germline V gene sequence: CDR1 SEHNR, CDR2 FQNEAQ (reference sequence). V lost 0 bases and J 2 bases, leaving 20 bases between the germline ends. In DNA, the CDR3 is TGTGCCAGCAGCTTAGCCGTTGGGGGGGGACAGGCAACCTACGAGCAGTACTTC. Protein sequence: CASSLAVGGGQATYEQYF. Drawing the rest from reference TRBV7-9 and TRBJ2-7, the complete variable domain is DTGVSQNPRHKITKRGQNVTFRCDPISEHNRLYWYRQTLGQGPEFLTYFQNEAQLEKSRLLSDRFSAERPKGSFSTLEIQRTEQGDSAMYLCASSLAVGGGQATYEQYFGPGTRLTVT.